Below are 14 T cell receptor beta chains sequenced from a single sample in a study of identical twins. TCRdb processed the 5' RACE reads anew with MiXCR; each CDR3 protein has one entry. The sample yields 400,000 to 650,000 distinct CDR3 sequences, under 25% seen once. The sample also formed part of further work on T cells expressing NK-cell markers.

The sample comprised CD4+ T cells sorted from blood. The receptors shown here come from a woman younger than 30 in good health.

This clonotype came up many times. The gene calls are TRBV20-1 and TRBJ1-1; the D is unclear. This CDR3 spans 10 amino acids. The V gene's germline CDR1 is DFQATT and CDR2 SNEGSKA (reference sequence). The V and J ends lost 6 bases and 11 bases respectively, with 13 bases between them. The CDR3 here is CSAARGEAFF. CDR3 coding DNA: TGCAGTGCGGCGCGGGGAGAGGCTTTCTTT.

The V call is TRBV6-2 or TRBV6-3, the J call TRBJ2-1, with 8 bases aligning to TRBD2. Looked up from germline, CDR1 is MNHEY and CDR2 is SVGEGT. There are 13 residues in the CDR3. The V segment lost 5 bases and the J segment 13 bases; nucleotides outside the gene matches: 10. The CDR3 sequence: CASSLAGTRPQFF. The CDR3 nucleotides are TGTGCCAGCAGTCTTGCCGGGACTAGACCCCAGTTCTTC.

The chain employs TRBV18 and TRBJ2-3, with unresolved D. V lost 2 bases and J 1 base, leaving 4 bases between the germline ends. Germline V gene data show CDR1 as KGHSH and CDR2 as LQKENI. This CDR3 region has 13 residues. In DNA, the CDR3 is TGTGCCAGCTCACCAGCGGGCACAGATACGCAGTATTTT. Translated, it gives CASSPAGTDTQYF.

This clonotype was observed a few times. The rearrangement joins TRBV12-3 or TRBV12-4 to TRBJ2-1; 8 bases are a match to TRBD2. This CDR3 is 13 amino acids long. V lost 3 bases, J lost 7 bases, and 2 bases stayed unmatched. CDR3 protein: CASSFGGRNEQFF. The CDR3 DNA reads TGTGCCAGCAGTTTTGGCGGGAGGAATGAGCAGTTCTTC.

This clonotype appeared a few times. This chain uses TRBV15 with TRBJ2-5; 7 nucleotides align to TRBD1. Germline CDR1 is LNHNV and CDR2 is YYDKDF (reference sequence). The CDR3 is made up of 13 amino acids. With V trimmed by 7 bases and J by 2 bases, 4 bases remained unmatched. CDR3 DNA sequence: TGTGCCACCAACAGGGGCCTACAAGAGACCCAGTACTTC. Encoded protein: CATNRGLQETQYF.

Written as DNA, the CDR3 is TGCAGCGTTCAGGGACAGGATTTTTCCTACGAGCAGTACTTC. It is translated as CSVQGQDFSYEQYF. The chain combines TRBV29-1 with TRBJ2-7, with 8 nucleotides matching TRBD1. This CDR3 is built from 14 residues. Germline CDR1 SQVTM, CDR2 ANQGSEA. V gave up 5 bases and J gave up 1 base; unmatched junction bases: 7.

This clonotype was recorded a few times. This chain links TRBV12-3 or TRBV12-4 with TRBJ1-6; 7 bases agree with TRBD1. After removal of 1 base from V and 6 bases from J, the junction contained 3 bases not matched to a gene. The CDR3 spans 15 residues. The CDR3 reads CASSLVRGGNSPLHF. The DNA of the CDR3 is TGTGCCAGCAGTTTAGTCAGGGGGGGTAATTCACCCCTCCACTTT.

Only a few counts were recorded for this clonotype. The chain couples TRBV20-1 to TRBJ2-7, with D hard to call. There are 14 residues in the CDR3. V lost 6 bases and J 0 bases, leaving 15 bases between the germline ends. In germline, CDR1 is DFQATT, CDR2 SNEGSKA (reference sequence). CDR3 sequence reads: CSARGAQSSYEQYF. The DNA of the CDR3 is TGCAGTGCCCGAGGTGCCCAGAGCTCCTACGAGCAGTACTTC.

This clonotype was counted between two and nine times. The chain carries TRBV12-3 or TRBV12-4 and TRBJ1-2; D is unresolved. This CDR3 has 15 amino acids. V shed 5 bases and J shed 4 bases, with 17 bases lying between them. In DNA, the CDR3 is TGTGCCAGCAGTGCCCGGGCCTACCCCTCCTATGGCTACACCTTC. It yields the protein CASSARAYPSYGYTF.

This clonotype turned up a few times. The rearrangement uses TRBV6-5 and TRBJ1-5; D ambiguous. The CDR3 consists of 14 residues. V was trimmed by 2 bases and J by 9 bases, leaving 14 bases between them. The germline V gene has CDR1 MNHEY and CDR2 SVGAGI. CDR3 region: CASSYEAEDTPQHF. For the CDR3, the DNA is TGTGCCAGCAGTTACGAGGCAGAAGATACGCCCCAGCATTTT.

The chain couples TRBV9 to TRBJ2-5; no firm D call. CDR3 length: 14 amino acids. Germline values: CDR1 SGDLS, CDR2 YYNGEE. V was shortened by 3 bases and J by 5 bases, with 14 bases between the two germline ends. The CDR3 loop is CASSGMGLQETQYF. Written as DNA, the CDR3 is TGTGCCAGCAGCGGCATGGGGTTACAGGAGACCCAGTACTTC.

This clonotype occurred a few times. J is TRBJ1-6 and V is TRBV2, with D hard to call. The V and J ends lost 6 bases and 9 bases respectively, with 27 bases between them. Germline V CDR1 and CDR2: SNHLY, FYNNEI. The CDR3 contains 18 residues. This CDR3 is CASRARISRATVGSPLHF. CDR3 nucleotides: TGTGCCAGCAGAGCCCGAATAAGTCGGGCGACGGTGGGTTCACCCCTCCACTTT.

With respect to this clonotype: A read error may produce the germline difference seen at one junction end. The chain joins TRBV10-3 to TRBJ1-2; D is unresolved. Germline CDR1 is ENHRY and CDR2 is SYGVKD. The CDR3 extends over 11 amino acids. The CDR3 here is CAISESDVAFF. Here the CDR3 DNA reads TGTGCCATCAGTGAGTCGGACGTCGCCTTCTTC.

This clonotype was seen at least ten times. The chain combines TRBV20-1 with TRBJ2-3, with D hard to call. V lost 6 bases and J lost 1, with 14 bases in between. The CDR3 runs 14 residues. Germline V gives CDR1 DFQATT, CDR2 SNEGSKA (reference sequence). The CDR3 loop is CSANGWWGTDTQYF. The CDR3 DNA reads TGCAGTGCCAACGGGTGGTGGGGCACAGATACGCAGTATTTT.